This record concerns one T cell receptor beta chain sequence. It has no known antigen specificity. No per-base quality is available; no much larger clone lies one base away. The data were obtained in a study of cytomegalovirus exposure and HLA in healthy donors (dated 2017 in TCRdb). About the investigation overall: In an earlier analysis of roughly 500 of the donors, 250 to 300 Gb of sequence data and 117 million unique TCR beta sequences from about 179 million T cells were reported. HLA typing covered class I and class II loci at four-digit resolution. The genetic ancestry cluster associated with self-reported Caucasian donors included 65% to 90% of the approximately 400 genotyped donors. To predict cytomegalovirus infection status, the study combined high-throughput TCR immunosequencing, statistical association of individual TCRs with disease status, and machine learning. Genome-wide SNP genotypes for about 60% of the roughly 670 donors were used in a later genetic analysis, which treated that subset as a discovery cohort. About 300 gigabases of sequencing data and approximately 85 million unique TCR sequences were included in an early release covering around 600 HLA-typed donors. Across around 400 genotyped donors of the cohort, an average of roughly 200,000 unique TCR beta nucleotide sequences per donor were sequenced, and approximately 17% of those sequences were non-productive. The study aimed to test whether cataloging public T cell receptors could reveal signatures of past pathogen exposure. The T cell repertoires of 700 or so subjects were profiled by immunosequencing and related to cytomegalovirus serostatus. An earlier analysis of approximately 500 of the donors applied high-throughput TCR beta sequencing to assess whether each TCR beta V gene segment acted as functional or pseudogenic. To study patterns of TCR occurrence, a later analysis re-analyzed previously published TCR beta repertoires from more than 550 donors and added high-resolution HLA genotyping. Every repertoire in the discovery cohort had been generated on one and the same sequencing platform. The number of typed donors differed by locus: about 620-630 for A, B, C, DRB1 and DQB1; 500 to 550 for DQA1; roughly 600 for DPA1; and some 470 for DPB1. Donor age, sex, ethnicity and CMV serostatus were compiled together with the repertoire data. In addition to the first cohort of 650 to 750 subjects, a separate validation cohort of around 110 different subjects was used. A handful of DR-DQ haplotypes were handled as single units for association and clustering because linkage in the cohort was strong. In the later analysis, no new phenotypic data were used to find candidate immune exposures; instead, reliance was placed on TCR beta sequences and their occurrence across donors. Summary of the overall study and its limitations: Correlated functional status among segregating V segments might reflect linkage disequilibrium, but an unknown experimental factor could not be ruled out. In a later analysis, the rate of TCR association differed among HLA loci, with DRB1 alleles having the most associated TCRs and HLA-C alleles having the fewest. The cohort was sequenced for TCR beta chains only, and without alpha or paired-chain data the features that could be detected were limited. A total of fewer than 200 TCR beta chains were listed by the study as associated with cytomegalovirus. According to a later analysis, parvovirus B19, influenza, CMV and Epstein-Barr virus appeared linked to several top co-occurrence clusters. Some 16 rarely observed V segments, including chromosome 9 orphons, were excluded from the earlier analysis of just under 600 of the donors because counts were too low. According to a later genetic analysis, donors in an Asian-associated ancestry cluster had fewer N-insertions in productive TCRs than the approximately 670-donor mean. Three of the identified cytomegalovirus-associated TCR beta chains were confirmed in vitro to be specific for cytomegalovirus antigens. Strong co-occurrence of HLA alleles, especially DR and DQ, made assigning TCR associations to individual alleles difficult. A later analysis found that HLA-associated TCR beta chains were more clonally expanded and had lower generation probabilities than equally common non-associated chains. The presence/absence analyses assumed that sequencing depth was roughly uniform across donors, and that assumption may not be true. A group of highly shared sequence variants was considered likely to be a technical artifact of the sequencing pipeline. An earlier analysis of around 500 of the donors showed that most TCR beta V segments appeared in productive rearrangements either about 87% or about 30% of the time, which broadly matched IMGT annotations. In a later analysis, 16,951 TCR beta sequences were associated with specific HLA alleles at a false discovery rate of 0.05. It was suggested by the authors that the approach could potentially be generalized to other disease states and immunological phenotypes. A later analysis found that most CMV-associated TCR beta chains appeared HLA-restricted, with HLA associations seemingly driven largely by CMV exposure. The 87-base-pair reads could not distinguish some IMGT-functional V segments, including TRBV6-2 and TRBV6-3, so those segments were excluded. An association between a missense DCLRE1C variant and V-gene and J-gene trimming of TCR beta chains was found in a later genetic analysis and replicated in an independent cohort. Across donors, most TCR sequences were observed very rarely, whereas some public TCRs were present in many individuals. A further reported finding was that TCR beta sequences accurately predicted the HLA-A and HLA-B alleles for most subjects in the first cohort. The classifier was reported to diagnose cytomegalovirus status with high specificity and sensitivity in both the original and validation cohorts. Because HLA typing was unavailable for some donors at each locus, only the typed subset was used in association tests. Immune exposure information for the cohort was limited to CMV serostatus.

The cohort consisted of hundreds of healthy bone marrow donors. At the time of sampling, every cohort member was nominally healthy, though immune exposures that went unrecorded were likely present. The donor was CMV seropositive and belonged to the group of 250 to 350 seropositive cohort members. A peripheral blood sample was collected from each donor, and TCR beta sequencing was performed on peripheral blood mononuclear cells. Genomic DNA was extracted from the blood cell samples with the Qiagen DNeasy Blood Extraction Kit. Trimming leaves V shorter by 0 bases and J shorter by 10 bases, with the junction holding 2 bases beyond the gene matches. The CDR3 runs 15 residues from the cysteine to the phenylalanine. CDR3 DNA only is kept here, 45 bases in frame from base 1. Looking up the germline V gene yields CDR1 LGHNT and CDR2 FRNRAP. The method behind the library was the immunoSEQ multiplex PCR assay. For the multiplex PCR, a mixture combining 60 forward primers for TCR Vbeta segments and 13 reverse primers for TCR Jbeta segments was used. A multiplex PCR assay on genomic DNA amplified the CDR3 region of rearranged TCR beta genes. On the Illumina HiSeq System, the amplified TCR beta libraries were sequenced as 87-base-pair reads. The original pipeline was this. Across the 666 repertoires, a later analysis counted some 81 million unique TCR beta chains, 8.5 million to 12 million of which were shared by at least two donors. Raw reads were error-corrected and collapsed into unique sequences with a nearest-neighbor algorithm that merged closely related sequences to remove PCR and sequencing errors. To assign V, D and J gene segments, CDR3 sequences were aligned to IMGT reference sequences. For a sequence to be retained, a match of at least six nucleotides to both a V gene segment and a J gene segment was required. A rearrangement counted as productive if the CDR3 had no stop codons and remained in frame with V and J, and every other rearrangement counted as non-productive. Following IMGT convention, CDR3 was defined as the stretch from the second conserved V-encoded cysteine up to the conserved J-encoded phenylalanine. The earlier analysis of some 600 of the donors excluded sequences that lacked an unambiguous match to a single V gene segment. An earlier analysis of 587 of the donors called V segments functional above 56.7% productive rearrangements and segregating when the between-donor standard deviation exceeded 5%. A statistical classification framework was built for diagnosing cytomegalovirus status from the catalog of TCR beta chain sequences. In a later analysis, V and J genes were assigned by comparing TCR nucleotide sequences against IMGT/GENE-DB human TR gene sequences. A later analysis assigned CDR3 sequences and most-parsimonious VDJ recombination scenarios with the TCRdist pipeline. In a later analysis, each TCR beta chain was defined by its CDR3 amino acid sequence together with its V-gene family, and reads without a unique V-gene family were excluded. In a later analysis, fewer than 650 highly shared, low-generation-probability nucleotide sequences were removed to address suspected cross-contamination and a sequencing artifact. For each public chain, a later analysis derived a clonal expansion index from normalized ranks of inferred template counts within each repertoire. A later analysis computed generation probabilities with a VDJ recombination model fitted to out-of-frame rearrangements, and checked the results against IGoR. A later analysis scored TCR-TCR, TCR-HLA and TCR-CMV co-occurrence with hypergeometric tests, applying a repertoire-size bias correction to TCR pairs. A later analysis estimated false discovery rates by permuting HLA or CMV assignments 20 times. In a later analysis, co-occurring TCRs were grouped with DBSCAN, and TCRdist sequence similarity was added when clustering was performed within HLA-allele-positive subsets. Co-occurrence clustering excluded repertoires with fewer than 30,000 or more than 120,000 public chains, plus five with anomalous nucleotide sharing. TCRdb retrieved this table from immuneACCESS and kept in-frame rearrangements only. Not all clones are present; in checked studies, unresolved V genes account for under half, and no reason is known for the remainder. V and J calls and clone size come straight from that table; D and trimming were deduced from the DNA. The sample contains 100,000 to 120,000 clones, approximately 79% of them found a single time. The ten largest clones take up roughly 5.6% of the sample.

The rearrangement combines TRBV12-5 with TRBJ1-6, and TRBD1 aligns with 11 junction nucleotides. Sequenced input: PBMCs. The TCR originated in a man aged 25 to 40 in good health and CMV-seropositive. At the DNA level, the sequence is TGTGCTAGTGGTTTGGTGGGACAGGGGGACTCACCCCTCCACTTT. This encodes CASGLVGQGDSPLHF.